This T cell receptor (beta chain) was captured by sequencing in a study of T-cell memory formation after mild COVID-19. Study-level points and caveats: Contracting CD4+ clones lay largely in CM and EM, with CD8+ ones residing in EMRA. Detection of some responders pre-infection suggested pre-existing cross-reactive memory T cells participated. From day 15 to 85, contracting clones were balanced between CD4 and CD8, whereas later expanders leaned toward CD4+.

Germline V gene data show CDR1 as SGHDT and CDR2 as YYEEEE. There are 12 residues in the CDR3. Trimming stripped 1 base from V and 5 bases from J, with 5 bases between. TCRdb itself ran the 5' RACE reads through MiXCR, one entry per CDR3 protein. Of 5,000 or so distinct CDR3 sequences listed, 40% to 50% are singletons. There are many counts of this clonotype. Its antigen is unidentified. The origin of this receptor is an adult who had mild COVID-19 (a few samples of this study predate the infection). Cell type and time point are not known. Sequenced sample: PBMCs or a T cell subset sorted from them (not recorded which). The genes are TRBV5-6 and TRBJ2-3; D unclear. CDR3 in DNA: TGTGCCAGCAGCTTGCAGGTAGATACGCAGTATTTT. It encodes CASSLQVDTQYF.